Presented here are 20 T cell receptor beta chains from one specimen sequenced in a study of cytomegalovirus exposure and HLA in healthy donors. The primer mix had 60 Vbeta and 13 Jbeta primers. Here immunoSEQ multiplex PCR was the method, and the copy in TCRdb shows in-frame clones only, minus some. Among about 190,000 clones listed, around 83% were seen once. Specimen: PBMCs. The receptors stem from a man aged 35-49 years in good health and CMV-seropositive.

V and J are TRBV28 and TRBJ1-4; TRBD1 matches 8 bases. The CDR3 contains 16 residues. With V trimmed by 6 bases and J by 4 bases, 10 bases remained unmatched. The germline gives CDR1 MDHEN, CDR2 SYDVKM. The CDR3 DNA follows: TGTGCCAGCAGACGGGACAGGATGGGGCTTAATGAAAAACTGTTTTTT. Protein product: CASRRDRMGLNEKLFF.

This chain connects TRBV7-6 to TRBJ2-5; 14 bases align to TRBD2. The CDR3 contains 17 residues. In germline, CDR1 is SGHVS, CDR2 FNYEAQ. Germline trimming cut 3 bases from V and 5 bases from J; bases unmatched to any gene: 8. The DNA for the CDR3 is TGTGCCAGCAGCTTGGGGACTAGCGGGAGCGTTGGGGAGACCCAGTACTTC. Translation gives CASSLGTSGSVGETQYF.

In this sample, this clone turned up a few times. The chain is built from TRBV7-6 and TRBJ2-2, with D possibly TRBD1 on 5 matching bases. The CDR3 spans 16 residues. The germline V gene has CDR1 SGHVS and CDR2 FNYEAQ. Trimming removed 1 base from V and 5 bases from J, with 14 bases in between. CDR3 sequence reads: CASSLVGQPGTGELFF. The CDR3 DNA sequence: TGTGCCAGCAGCTTAGTCGGACAACCAGGGACCGGGGAGCTGTTTTTT.

The chain combines TRBV15 with TRBJ1-2; D possibly corresponds to TRBD1 (5 bases). The CDR3 consists of 15 residues. Germline CDR1 is LNHNV and CDR2 is YYDKDF (reference sequence). Trimming removed 0 bases at V and 13 bases at J, with 21 bases between. CDR3 protein: CATSRDRWGPAVGTF. In nucleotides, the CDR3 is TGTGCCACCAGCAGAGATCGATGGGGCCCCGCGGTGGGCACCTTC.

The CDR3 DNA reads as TGTGCCATCAGGGGGGACAGGGGGGTCACCGGGGAGCTGTTTTTT. Protein sequence: CAIRGDRGVTGELFF. The chain couples TRBV10-3 to TRBJ2-2, with TRBD1 matching 11 bases. J was trimmed by 4 bases and V by 6 bases; bases with no gene match: 4. The CDR3 spans 15 residues. CDR1 and CDR2 from the germline V gene are ENHRY and SYGVKD.

The V gene is TRBV20-1, the J gene TRBJ1-2; D unclear. CDR1 DFQATT and CDR2 SNEGSKA come from the germline V gene (reference sequence). The CDR3 totals 11 residues. V was cut by 6 bases and J by 4 bases, with 9 bases left in between. The CDR3 protein is CSAVQSYGYTF. Here the CDR3 DNA reads TGCAGTGCAGTACAGAGCTATGGCTACACCTTC.

The genes are TRBV13 and TRBJ2-1, with TRBD1 matching 9 bases. The CDR3 consists of 15 residues. Germline CDR1 PRHDT, CDR2 FYEKMQ (reference sequence). Trimming cost V 5 bases and J 3 bases; bases outside gene matches: 5. The CDR3 loop reads CASSPPGQGYNEQFF. In nucleotides, the CDR3 is TGTGCCAGCAGCCCACCGGGACAGGGCTACAATGAGCAGTTCTTC.

With regard to this clone: A read error may account for a junction end that differs from germline. The chain has TRBV7-9 and TRBJ1-2; 9 bases fit TRBD1. Germline V gene lookup returns CDR1 SEHNR and CDR2 FQNEAQ (reference sequence). The CDR3 covers 16 residues. The CDR3 DNA follows: TGTTCCAGCAGCTTCCCCGGGACAGGGCTTTACTATGGCTACACCTTC. Its translation is CSSSFPGTGLYYGYTF.

V gene TRBV28 combines with J gene TRBJ2-3; 8 positions agree with TRBD2. Germline V gives CDR1 MDHEN, CDR2 SYDVKM. With 3 bases clipped from V and 0 bases from J, the junction kept 5 bases outside the gene matches. This CDR3 spans 16 amino acids. The CDR3 sequence is CASSLPSGRSTDTQYF. The CDR3 region has the DNA TGTGCCAGCAGTTTGCCCAGCGGGAGAAGCACAGATACGCAGTATTTT.

The rearrangement links TRBV5-6 to TRBJ2-7; 7 bases agree with TRBD1. The CDR3 has 16 residues. Germline values: CDR1 SGHDT, CDR2 YYEEEE. The V gene end was trimmed by 1 base and the J gene end by 1 base; junction bases not matched to a gene: 8. CDR3 coding DNA: TGTGCCAGCAGCTTGAAGGGGGCGAAAACGTCCTACGAGCAGTACTTC. This encodes CASSLKGAKTSYEQYF.

The chain recombines TRBV5-4 with TRBJ1-1; 8 bases are a match to TRBD1. Germline loops: CDR1 SGHNT, CDR2 YYREEE (reference sequence). CDR3 length: 15 residues. The J segment lost 2 bases and the V segment lost 0 bases, leaving 3 bases of the junction unmatched. In nucleotides, the CDR3 is TGTGCCAGCAGCTTGGGACAGGGGAGAAACACTGAAGCTTTCTTT. This translates into CASSLGQGRNTEAFF.

The chain couples TRBV6-4 to TRBJ2-1, with a tentative D call TRBD1 (5 bases). Germline CDR1 reads MRHNA; CDR2 reads SNTAGT. Trimming took 6 bases from V and 5 from J, leaving 14 bases between them. This CDR3 has 14 residues. The DNA for the CDR3 is TGTGCCAGCAGAGGGGCCCTAGGCCACAATGAGCAGTTCTTC. Translation gives CASRGALGHNEQFF.

The rearrangement links TRBV7-9 to TRBJ2-1; no clear D. CDR3 length: 11 amino acids. Deletions cut 5 bases from V and 6 bases from J, with 5 bases between. CDR1 and CDR2 from the germline V gene are SEHNR and FQNEAQ (reference sequence). CDR3 sequence: CASSPFNEQFF. CDR3 coding DNA: TGTGCCAGCAGCCCTTTCAATGAGCAGTTCTTC.

The rearrangement links TRBV5-4 to TRBJ1-1; D is perhaps TRBD1 (5 bases). Looked up from germline, CDR1 is SGHNT and CDR2 is YYREEE (reference sequence). Trimming cost V 0 bases and J 7 bases, with 7 bases left between them. The CDR3 runs to 12 residues. The CDR3 sequence: CASSLAGIEAFF. The CDR3 DNA sequence: TGTGCCAGCAGCTTGGCAGGGATTGAAGCTTTCTTT.

This clone was counted only a few times. The rearrangement joins TRBV5-6 to TRBJ2-7; no clear D. The CDR3 has 12 residues. The germline gives CDR1 SGHDT, CDR2 YYEEEE. The V gene lost 0 bases and the J gene lost 6 bases, with 7 bases spanning the gap. This CDR3 reads CASSLGGSEQYF. CDR3 DNA: TGTGCCAGCAGCTTGGGAGGTTCCGAGCAGTACTTC.

This sequence joins TRBV7-6 and TRBJ2-2; D is perhaps TRBD2 (7 bases). Germline V gives CDR1 SGHVS, CDR2 FNYEAQ. This CDR3 comprises 18 residues. The germline V and J ends were trimmed by 0 bases and 4 bases, with 18 bases remaining between them. The DNA for the CDR3 is TGTGCCAGCAGCTTAGCAGGAGGGGGGGCCATGAGCACCGGGGAGCTGTTTTTT. Translated, it gives CASSLAGGGAMSTGELFF. Full variable domain (outside the CDR3, taken from reference TRBV7-6 and TRBJ2-2): GAGVSQSPRYKVTKRGQDVALRCDPISGHVSLYWYRQALGQGPEFLTYFNYEAQQDKSGLPNDRFSAERPEGSISTLTIQRTEQRDSAMYRCASSLAGGGAMSTGELFFGEGSRLTVL.

The V call is TRBV11-2, the J call TRBJ1-1; possible D gene TRBD1, 5 bases. Trimming shortened V by 4 bases and J by 1 base, and 13 bases separated the two germline ends. CDR3 length: 15 amino acids. From germline, CDR1 is SGHAT and CDR2 FQNNGV. The CDR3 loop reads CASSSASGGNTEAFF. As DNA, the CDR3 is TGTGCCAGCAGCTCCGCTTCCGGGGGGAACACTGAAGCTTTCTTT.

The chain recombines TRBV11-1 with TRBJ2-5; TRBD2 aligns across 7 bases. The germline CDR1 and CDR2 sequences are SGHAT and FQDESV (reference sequence). J gave up 5 bases and V 4 bases, and 10 bases lay outside the gene matches. This CDR3 is 15 amino acids long. This CDR3 reads CASSSRGGREETQYF. Here the CDR3 DNA reads TGTGCCAGCAGCTCCCGCGGCGGGAGAGAGGAGACCCAGTACTTC.

The rearrangement uses TRBV6-5 and TRBJ2-5, with D possibly matching TRBD2 (6 bases). The V and J ends lost 6 bases and 3 bases respectively, with 11 bases between them. The CDR3 covers 13 residues. CDR1 MNHEY and CDR2 SVGAGI come from the germline V gene. CDR3 coding DNA: TGTGCCAGCAGCGTTCCGGGAGAAGAGACCCAGTACTTC. This codes for CASSVPGEETQYF.

The gene calls are TRBV11-3 and TRBJ2-7, with 7 bases fitting TRBD1. This CDR3 comprises 19 residues. Losses at the gene ends were 5 bases for V and 1 base for J; bases not matched to a gene: 20. Germline values: CDR1 SGHNT, CDR2 YENEEA. CDR3 region: CASSPHLGTVHSLSYEQYF. Written as DNA, the CDR3 is TGTGCCAGCAGCCCGCACTTGGGGACAGTCCACTCCTTATCCTACGAGCAGTACTTC.